The sequence of this T cell receptor (beta chain) was determined in a study of shared T cell receptors in the human thymus. The CDR3 totals 13 residues. Germline CDR1 is SGHNT and CDR2 is YENEEA. The V and J ends lost 6 bases and 0 bases respectively, with 3 bases between them. Here immunoSEQ multiplex PCR was the method, and the copy in TCRdb shows in-frame clones only, minus some. The data contain 640,000 or so clones, about 87% of them singletons. These data were also reused for a study on human thymus T cells. According to that study: Obtained as resections during corrective heart surgery, the thymus tissue was then studied. There appeared to be biased usage of V and J genes in thymic and blood repertoires.

V is TRBV11-3 and J is TRBJ2-6; D call uncertain. The sequencing sample was made of thymocytes. The sequence was obtained from a boy less than two years old with a congenital heart defect. DNA for the CDR3: TGTGCCAGCAGTCGCTCTGGGGCCAACGTCCTGACTTTC. This translates into CASSRSGANVLTF.